This entry concerns a single T cell receptor beta chain. Its cognate antigen is unknown. The data stem from a study of identical twins. Study conclusions and caveats: Invariant T cells like MAIT and iNKT could partly confound the zero-insertion analyses. Modelling underestimated the level of out-of-frame TCR alpha sharing observed in monozygotic twins.

A single record per CDR3 protein comes from TCRdb applying MiXCR to the 5' RACE reads. The sample yields 300,000 to 400,000 distinct CDR3 sequences, 9% to 10% seen once. Trimming stripped 2 bases from V and 3 bases from J, with 14 bases between. The CDR3 is 14 residues long. Germline CDR1 and CDR2: SQVTM and ANQGSEA. Sequenced input: naive T cells sorted from blood. V and J are TRBV29-1 and TRBJ2-7; possibly TRBD1 for D (5 bases). This sequence originates from a woman aged 45-59 years in good health. In DNA, the CDR3 is TGCAGCGTTGAAATCCCGGACATCCTCTACGAGCAGTACTTC. It translates to CSVEIPDILYEQYF.